This TCR beta chain was identified in a study of T cells in Graves' hyperthyroidism and ophthalmopathy (dated by TCRdb to between 2018 and 2021). Study-wide context: Peripheral blood samples were taken at the time of initial diagnosis, prior to any treatment. A discovery cohort of roughly 96 patients, roughly 45 with Graves' ophthalmopathy and about 58 with stable Graves' hyperthyroidism, was used to find distinguishing TCR V-J signatures. An independent validation cohort of 18 to 20 hyperthyroidism patients and 17 patients who later progressed to ophthalmopathy tested prospective prediction of ophthalmopathy. The 100 discovery patients were divided at random into training and test sets in a 7:3 ratio. In roughly six Graves' hyperthyroidism patients, the study also compared T-cell repertoires from thyroid tissue with T-cell repertoires from blood. After sampling, hyperthyroidism patients received methimazole starting at 30 mg daily, and ophthalmopathy patients received high-dose intravenous methylprednisolone. The paper reports TCR Vbeta CDR3 sequencing of 135 peripheral blood samples: approximately 41 ophthalmopathy, about 75 hyperthyroidism and approximately 17 progressor patients. The research as a whole found: Most expanded thyroid clonotypes (frequency above 0.001) were also found in blood, which suggests that blood repertoires may mirror thyroid immune responses. Ophthalmopathy was separated from stable hyperthyroidism by a 13 V-J signature model, with about 88% sensitivity and about 81% specificity obtained in cross-validation and 80%/75% obtained in testing. No statistical method was used to set the sample size in advance, and investigators knew the group allocation. During validation, the model predicted progression to ophthalmopathy a median of about 5.9 months ahead of onset, with more than 55% sensitivity and roughly 75% specificity.

The TCR beta CDR3 regions were amplified from the RNA transcripts. A first-round RT-PCR of the TCR CDR3 used the HTBI primer set with the Qiagen OneStep RT-PCR kit. The libraries were constructed in a second round of multiplex PCR and then size-selected and purified. Sequencing of the libraries was done on an Illumina HiSeq2000 using paired-end 100 bp reads. For the original study's pipeline: SOAPnuke was used to process the raw data, with reads discarded if the reads contained adapters or uncalled bases, had a mean Phred below 15, or lacked an exact constant-primer or identifier match. High-quality paired reads were merged using COPE v1.2.5, and each unique nucleotide sequence was defined as a clonotype. MiTCR v1.1 was used to align clonotypes to the IMGT TRBV, TRBD and TRBJ reference segments. Analysis was restricted to V-J combinations with a frequency above 0.0001, which covered about 99% of repertoires. A TCS score was defined as the ratio between F50 (clonal expansion) and ExV (chaos), using BLOSUM62-based TCRdist between CDR3 peptides within each V-J. Welch's t-statistics and random forest reduced 500 to 550 V-J features to 10 to 15, which were used in a naive Bayes classifier (R e1071). In TCRdb, the public reads were trimmed at Q25 with fastp and aligned with MiXCR, with productive beta chains retained. Rows with a matching CDR3 protein are joined into one entry that keeps the most common DNA and genes. In this record, the V and J calls reflect TCRdb's handling and not the investigators' own analysis. Recorded for this sample are about 360,000 distinct CDR3 sequences; less than 15% of them occurred a single time. The top ten clones comprise roughly 20% of the sample.

This clonotype was picked up a small number of times. Its antigen has not been determined. A read error is possible here, since a much larger clone lies one base away. Hyperthyroidism patients were newly diagnosed, had a disease duration of under 2 months, and were aged 18 to 65 years. Exclusion was applied to patients with uncontrolled infections, other autoimmune diseases, pregnancy or lactation. Clinical symptoms, serum thyroxine and TRAb, thyroid ultrasound, and orbital computed tomography formed the basis for the diagnoses. Blood from progressor patients was collected at the time of first diagnosis with hyperthyroidism, before any ophthalmopathy symptoms had appeared. Ficoll-Paque density gradient centrifugation was used to isolate PBMCs from approximately 11 ml of fresh peripheral blood. Patients classed as progressors first received a Graves' hyperthyroidism diagnosis and then went on to develop ophthalmopathy during follow-up. Trizol reagent was used to extract total RNA, and RNA quality was then checked on an Agilent 2100 Bioanalyzer.

The source is a man aged 30-40 years with Graves' hyperthyroidism that later progressed to Graves' ophthalmopathy. Sample: blood.

The DNA sequence follows: TGTGTCAGCAGTTACTCGAAATTGTACGGCGGCAACGGGAACACTGAAGCTTTCTTT. Its product reads: CVSSYSKLYGGNGNTEAFF. The receptor chain draws on TRBV6-2 or TRBV6-3 and TRBJ1-1, with the D gene call left open. There are 19 amino acids in the CDR3, from cysteine to phenylalanine inclusive. CDR3 DNA only is kept here, 57 bases in frame from base 1. CDR1 and CDR2 (MNHEY, SVGEGT) derive from the germline V gene.